This TCR beta chain was captured in a study of identifying expanded T cells in peripheral blood. Profiling relied on immunoSEQ multiplex PCR, and the TCRdb table lists in-frame clones only, not all of them. The repertoire holds more than 45,000 clones, approximately 89% seen once, with 3% to 4% in the top ten. On this clone itself: Its target is not known.

Study-level findings and limits: Roughly 1.2 clones differed between technical replicates, versus around 15 and 18 over time.

The TCR comes from a person aged 18 to 75 in good health. Sequenced input: blood.

The CDR3 protein is CASSLRPSNTEAFF. As DNA, the CDR3 is TGTGCCAGCAGCCTCCGCCCCTCGAACACTGAAGCTTTCTTT. V gene TRBV5-4 combines with J gene TRBJ1-1, with no clear D. CDR3 length: 14 amino acids. The ends were cut back, 4 bases at V and 1 base at J, with 11 bases in the middle. CDR1 and CDR2 (germline): SGHNT, YYREEE (reference sequence).